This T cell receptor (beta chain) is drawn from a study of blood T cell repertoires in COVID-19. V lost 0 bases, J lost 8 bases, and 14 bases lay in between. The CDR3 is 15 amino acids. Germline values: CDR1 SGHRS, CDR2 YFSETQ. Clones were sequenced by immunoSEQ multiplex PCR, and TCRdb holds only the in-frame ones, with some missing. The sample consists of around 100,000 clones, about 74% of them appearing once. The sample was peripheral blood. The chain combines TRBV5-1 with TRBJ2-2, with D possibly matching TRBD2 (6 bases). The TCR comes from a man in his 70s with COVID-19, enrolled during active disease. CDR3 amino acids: CASSLELAGTGELFF. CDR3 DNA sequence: TGCGCCAGCAGCTTGGAATTAGCAGGGACTGGGGAGCTGTTTTTT.